These T cell receptor beta chains were read from a single sample in a study of preoperative IRX-2 immunotherapy in early breast cancer. Method: immunoSEQ multiplex PCR; TCRdb's copy keeps in-frame clones and lacks some. The profile shows 55,000 to 70,000 clones, approximately 94% of them singletons. The biological material was taken from a patient treated with IRX-2 immunotherapy. All receptors come from a human donor with breast cancer. CDR3s include the opening cysteine and the closing phenylalanine or tryptophan. The order of the fields is V gene, CDR3 protein.

v_call: TRBV6-1
cdr3_aa: CASRRGRTDTQYF

v_call: TRBV10-2
cdr3_aa: CASSEPYVAKNIQYF

v_call: TRBV14
cdr3_aa: CASSRTSGRAFSYEQYF

v_call: TRBV27
cdr3_aa: CASSRGQGATYGYTF

v_call: TRBV7-6
cdr3_aa: CASSLTAYSNQPQHF

v_call: TRBV11-3
cdr3_aa: CASSPGPTSGGFPTYEQYF

v_call: TRBV7-9
cdr3_aa: CASSPRTGFYEQYF

v_call: TRBV28
cdr3_aa: CASSLSGYNSPLHF

v_call: TRBV5-6
cdr3_aa: CASNTYGTWAQYF

v_call: TRBV7-8
cdr3_aa: CASSRTGTDYYEQYF

v_call: TRBV28
cdr3_aa: CASSIRGFSGQYF

v_call: TRBV28
cdr3_aa: CASSLSRGVGNQPQHF

v_call: TRBV4-3
cdr3_aa: CASSQDVDGETQYF

v_call: TRBV19
cdr3_aa: CASSQQGAAGEQYF

v_call: TRBV19
cdr3_aa: CASNPDLGSQPQHF

v_call: TRBV11-3
cdr3_aa: CASSQGGLASDTQYF

v_call: TRBV28
cdr3_aa: CASSLWAGVSTDTQYF

v_call: TRBV21-1
cdr3_aa: CASSKSGSSGELFF

v_call: TRBV11-2
cdr3_aa: CASSLDPSGGVLSSYNEQFF